This entry is about one T cell receptor (beta chain). Its specificity is unknown. The PCR ran on 60 Vbeta and 13 Jbeta primers. This table comes from immunoSEQ multiplex PCR, and its TCRdb copy is limited to in-frame clones, with some not included. The table records 37,000 or so clones, 75% to 85% of them present only once. The CDR3 has 14 residues. Germline CDR1 reads SEHNR; CDR2 reads FQNEAQ (reference sequence). V dropped 0 bases and J dropped 9 bases, with 9 bases sitting between them. The sample is drawn from a study of cytomegalovirus exposure and HLA in healthy donors. Whole-study context: In terms of ancestry, the Caucasian-associated cluster contained 81% of the 300 to 400 genotyped donors.

Regarding the study as a whole: As a later analysis showed, a missense DCLRE1C variant was linked to trimming of TCR beta V- and J-genes. In vitro, three CMV-associated chains proved specific for CMV antigens. Cytomegalovirus association was listed for around 170 TCR beta chains.

Sequencing input: PBMCs. This TCR derives from a woman aged 40 to 50 in good health and CMV-seronegative. The chain couples TRBV7-9 to TRBJ1-6; D is possibly TRBD1 (5 bases). DNA of the CDR3: TGTGCCAGCAGCTTAGCAGGGGTCGGTTCACCCCTCCACTTT. Its protein product is CASSLAGVGSPLHF.